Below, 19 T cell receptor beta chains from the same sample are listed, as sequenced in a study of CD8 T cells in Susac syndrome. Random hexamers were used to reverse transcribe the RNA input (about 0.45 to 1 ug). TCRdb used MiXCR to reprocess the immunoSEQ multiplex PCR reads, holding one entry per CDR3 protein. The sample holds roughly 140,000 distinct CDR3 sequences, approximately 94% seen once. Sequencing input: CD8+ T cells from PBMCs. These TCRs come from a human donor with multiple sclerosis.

The CDR3 coding sequence is TGTGCCAGCAGCCAAGATAGGGCAGGCGGCTCCTACGAGCAGTACTTC. It encodes CASSQDRAGGSYEQYF. This sequence joins TRBV3-1 and TRBJ2-7; D not resolved. The CDR3 has 16 amino acids. The germline V gene encodes CDR1 LGHDT and CDR2 YNNKEL (reference sequence). Trimming took 0 bases from V and 0 from J, leaving 12 bases between them.

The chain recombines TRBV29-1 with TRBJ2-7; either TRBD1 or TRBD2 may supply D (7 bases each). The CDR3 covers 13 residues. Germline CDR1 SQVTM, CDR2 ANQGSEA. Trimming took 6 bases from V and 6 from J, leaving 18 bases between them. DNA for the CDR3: TGCAGCGTCACGCCAGGGGGGGCCAGCGAGCAGTACTTC. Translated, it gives CSVTPGGASEQYF.

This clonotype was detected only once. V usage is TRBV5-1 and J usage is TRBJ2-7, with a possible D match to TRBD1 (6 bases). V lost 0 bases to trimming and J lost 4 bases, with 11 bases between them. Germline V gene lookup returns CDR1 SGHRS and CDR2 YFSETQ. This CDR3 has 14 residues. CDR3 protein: CASSLGQGLYEQYF. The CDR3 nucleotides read TGCGCCAGCAGCTTGGGGCAGGGGCTTTACGAGCAGTACTTC.

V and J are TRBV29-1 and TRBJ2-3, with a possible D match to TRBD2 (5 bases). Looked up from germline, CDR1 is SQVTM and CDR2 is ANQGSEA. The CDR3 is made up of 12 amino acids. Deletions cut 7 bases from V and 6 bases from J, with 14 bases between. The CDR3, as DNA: TGCAGCGCCGAGGGTCGGGGTGATACGCAGTATTTT. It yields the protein CSAEGRGDTQYF.

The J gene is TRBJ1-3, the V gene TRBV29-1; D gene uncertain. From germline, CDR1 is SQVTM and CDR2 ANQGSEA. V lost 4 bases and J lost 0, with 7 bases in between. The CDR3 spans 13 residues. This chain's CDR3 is CSVGAGSGNTIYF. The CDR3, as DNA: TGCAGCGTTGGGGCAGGCTCTGGAAACACCATATATTTT.

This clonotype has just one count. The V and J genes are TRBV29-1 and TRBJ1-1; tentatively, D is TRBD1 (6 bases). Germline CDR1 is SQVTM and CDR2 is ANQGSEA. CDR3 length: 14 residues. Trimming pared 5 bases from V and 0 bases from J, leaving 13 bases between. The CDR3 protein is CSVPGGRMNTEAFF. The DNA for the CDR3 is TGCAGCGTTCCTGGGGGCCGTATGAACACTGAAGCTTTCTTT.

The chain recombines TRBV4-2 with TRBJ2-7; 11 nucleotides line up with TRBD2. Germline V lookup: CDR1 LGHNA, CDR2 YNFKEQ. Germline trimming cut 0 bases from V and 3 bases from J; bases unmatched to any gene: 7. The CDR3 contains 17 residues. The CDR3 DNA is TGTGCCAGCAGCCAAGATCCGACTAGCGGGGAACACTACGAGCAGTACTTC. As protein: CASSQDPTSGEHYEQYF.

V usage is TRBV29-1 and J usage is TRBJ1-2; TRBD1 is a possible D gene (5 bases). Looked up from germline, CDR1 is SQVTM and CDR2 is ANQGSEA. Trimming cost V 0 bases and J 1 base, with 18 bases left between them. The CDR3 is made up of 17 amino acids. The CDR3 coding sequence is TGCAGCGTTGAAGATAGAGGGCAGGGAGAAAGTAACTATGGCTACACCTTC. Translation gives CSVEDRGQGESNYGYTF.

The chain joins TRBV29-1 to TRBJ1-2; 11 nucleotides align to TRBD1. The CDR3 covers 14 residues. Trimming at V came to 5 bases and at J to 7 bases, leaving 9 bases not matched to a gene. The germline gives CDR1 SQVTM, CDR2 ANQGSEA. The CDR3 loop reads CSVPQDRGQVGYTF. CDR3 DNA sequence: TGCAGCGTTCCTCAGGACAGGGGGCAGGTTGGCTACACCTTC.

CDR3 coding DNA: TGTGCCAGCAGCCCAGGGTTACAGACCCAGTACTTC. Translation: CASSPGLQTQYF. The chain carries TRBV7-9 and TRBJ2-5, with a weak D call TRBD1 (5 bases). The length of the CDR3 is 12 residues. With 5 bases removed from V and 6 bases from J, the gap between germline ends came to 10 bases. The V gene's germline CDR1 is SEHNR and CDR2 FQNEAQ (reference sequence).

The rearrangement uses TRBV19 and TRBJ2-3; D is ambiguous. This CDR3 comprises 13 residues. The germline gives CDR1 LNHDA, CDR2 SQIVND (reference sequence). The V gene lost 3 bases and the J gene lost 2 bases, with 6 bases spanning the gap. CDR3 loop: CASSMINTDTQYF. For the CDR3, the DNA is TGTGCCAGTAGTATGATAAACACAGATACGCAGTATTTT.

CDR3 residues: CASSLQIHREQYF. DNA of the CDR3: TGTGCCAGCAGTTTACAGATCCACCGCGAGCAGTACTTC. The V gene is TRBV27, the J gene TRBJ2-7; D call uncertain. The V end was cut by 2 bases, the J end by 6 bases, with 11 bases between. Per germline, CDR1 MNHEY and CDR2 SMNVEV (reference sequence). The length of the CDR3 is 13 residues.

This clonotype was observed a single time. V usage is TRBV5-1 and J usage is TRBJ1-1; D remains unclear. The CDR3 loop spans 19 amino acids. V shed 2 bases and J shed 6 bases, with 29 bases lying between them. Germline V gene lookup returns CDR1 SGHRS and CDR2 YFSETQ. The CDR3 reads CASSLPRAWSELGPPEAFF. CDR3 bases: TGCGCCAGCAGCTTACCCCGGGCATGGTCGGAGTTGGGCCCTCCTGAAGCTTTCTTT. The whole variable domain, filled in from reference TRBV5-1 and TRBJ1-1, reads KAGVTQTPRYLIKTRGQQVTLSCSPISGHRSVSWYQQTPGQGLQFLFEYFSETQRNKGNFPGRFSGRQFSNSRSEMNVSTLELGDSALYLCASSLPRAWSELGPPEAFFGQGTRLTVV.

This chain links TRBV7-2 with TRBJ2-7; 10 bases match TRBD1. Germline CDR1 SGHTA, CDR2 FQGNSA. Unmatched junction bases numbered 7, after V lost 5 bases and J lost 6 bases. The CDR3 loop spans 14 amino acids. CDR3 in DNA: TGTGCCAGCAGCCCCTGGGACAGGGGTGGCGAGCAGTACTTC. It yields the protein CASSPWDRGGEQYF.

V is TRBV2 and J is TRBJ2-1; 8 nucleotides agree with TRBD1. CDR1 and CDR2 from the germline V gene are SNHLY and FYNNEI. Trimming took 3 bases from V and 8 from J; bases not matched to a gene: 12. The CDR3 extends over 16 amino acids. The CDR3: CASSDAGRQGSDEQFF. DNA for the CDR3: TGTGCCAGCAGTGACGCTGGGCGACAGGGGTCGGATGAGCAGTTCTTC. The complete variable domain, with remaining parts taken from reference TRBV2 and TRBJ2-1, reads EPEVTQTPSHQVTQMGQEVILRCVPISNHLYFYWYRQILGQKVEFLVSFYNNEISEKSEIFDDQFSVERPDGSNFTLKIRSTKLEDSAMYFCASSDAGRQGSDEQFFGPGTRLTVL.

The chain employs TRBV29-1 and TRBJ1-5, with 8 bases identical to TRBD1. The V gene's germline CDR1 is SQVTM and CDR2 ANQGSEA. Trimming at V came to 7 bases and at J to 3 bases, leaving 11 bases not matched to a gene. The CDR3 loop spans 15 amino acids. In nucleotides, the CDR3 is TGCAGCGGCGGACAGGGCGAGCTAGACAATCAGCCCCAGCATTTT. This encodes CSGGQGELDNQPQHF.

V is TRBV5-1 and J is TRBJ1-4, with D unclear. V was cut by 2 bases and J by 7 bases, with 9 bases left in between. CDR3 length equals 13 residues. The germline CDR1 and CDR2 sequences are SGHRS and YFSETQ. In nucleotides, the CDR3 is TGCGCCAGCAGCTTCGATTACGGTGAAAAACTGTTTTTT. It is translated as CASSFDYGEKLFF.

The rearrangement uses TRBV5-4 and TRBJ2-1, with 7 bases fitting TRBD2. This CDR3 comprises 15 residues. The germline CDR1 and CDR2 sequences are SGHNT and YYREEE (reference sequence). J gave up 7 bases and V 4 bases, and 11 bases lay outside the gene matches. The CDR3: CASSPPAGVGNEQFF. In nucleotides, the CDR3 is TGTGCCAGCAGCCCCCCGGCGGGGGTGGGAAATGAGCAGTTCTTC.

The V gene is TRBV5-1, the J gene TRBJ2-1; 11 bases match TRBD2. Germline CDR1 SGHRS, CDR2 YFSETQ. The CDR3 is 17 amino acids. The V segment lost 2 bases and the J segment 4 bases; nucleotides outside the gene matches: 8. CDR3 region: CASSFRASGGPYNEQFF. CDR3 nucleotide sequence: TGCGCCAGCAGCTTTAGGGCTAGCGGGGGGCCGTACAATGAGCAGTTCTTC.